Following are 24 T cell receptor beta chains from one sample sequenced in a study of spatial heterogeneity in lung cancer. MiXCR, run by TCRdb on the 5' RACE reads, gives a single entry per CDR3 protein. The table lists about 8,400 distinct CDR3 sequences, approximately 9.7% of them singletons. The time point here: sample taken at primary tumor resection. The sequencing here drew on normal lung tissue next to the tumor, taken at surgery. The receptors here all came from a male donor with early-stage non-small cell lung cancer.

Ten or more counts support this clonotype. J is TRBJ2-2 and V is TRBV4-3; D is tentatively TRBD1 or TRBD2 (5 bases each). With 1 base removed from V and 3 bases from J, the gap between germline ends came to 12 bases. The germline gives CDR1 LGHNA, CDR2 YSLEER. This CDR3 has 16 amino acids. The CDR3 is CASSQGGVKDTGELFF. For the CDR3, the DNA is TGCGCCAGCAGCCAAGGAGGGGTGAAGGACACCGGGGAGCTGTTTTTT.

Within the sample, this clonotype is medium-sized (0.01 to 0.1%). The rearrangement uses TRBV6-6 and TRBJ1-1; D ambiguous. Germline V CDR1 and CDR2: MNHNY, SVGAGI (reference sequence). This CDR3 contains 11 residues. The ends were cut back, 8 bases at V and 1 base at J, with 5 bases in the middle. The CDR3 is CASDSNTEAFF. As DNA, the CDR3 is TGTGCCAGCGACTCGAACACTGAAGCTTTCTTT.

This clonotype was recorded at least ten times. The chain uses TRBV7-2 and TRBJ1-1; D remains ambiguous. The V and J ends lost 2 bases and 0 bases respectively, with 13 bases between them. This CDR3 spans 16 amino acids. Per germline, CDR1 SGHTA and CDR2 FQGNSA. The CDR3 loop is CASSLRWQSMNTEAFF. CDR3 bases: TGTGCCAGCAGCTTAAGGTGGCAGTCGATGAACACTGAAGCTTTCTTT.

This clonotype is medium-sized (0.01 to 0.1%) in the sample. In DNA form, the CDR3 reads TGTGCCAGCAGCTTATACAGCCGGACGTCCTACGAGCAGTACTTC. This translates into CASSLYSRTSYEQYF. The rearrangement uses TRBV7-2 and TRBJ2-7; D gene unclear. Trimming took 2 bases from V and 1 from J, leaving 12 bases between them. Looked up from germline, CDR1 is SGHTA and CDR2 is FQGNSA. This CDR3 has 15 amino acids.

In its sample, this clonotype ranks as medium-sized (0.01 to 0.1%). The gene calls are TRBV29-1 and TRBJ2-1; a weak D match, TRBD2 (6 bases). V was trimmed by 3 bases and J by 7 bases, leaving 13 bases between them. Germline CDR1 is SQVTM and CDR2 is ANQGSEA. This CDR3 contains 13 residues. CDR3 in amino acids: CSVDGSRWNEQFF. Written as DNA, the CDR3 is TGCAGCGTTGACGGGAGTAGGTGGAATGAGCAGTTCTTC.

In this sample, this clonotype turned up many times. The chain joins TRBV5-1 to TRBJ1-1; no definite D call. Germline V lookup: CDR1 SGHRS, CDR2 YFSETQ. The CDR3 has 14 residues. Trimming took off 0 bases at V and 5 bases at J, with 11 bases between the two ends. For the CDR3, the DNA is TGCGCCAGCAGCTTGGAAGGCACTGGAACTGAAGCTTTCTTT. It specifies CASSLEGTGTEAFF.

This clonotype has ten or more counts. The chain employs TRBV6-2 or TRBV6-3 and TRBJ2-1; 12 bases fit TRBD2. V lost 1 base to trimming and J lost 10 bases; unmatched junction nucleotides: 14. This CDR3 comprises 18 residues. CDR1 is MNHEY and CDR2 is SVGEGT in the germline V gene. The CDR3 region has the DNA TGTGCCAGCAGTTACTTCCCTCTACTAGCGGGAGGCCGCGGGGAGCAGTTCTTC. This gives the protein CASSYFPLLAGGRGEQFF.

This clonotype was recorded at least ten times. The V call is TRBV15, the J call TRBJ1-2; 8 bases match TRBD1. CDR1 LNHNV and CDR2 YYDKDF come from the germline V gene (reference sequence). Trimming removed 1 base from V and 2 bases from J; junction bases left unmatched: 3. This CDR3 is built from 15 residues. The CDR3 DNA reads as TGTGCCACCAGCAGAGGACAGGGGACCAACTATGGCTACACCTTC. Residues: CATSRGQGTNYGYTF.

By proportion, this clonotype is medium-sized. This chain connects TRBV2 to TRBJ2-7; unclear D gene. This CDR3 has 14 amino acids. Trimming removed 6 bases from V and 5 bases from J, with 17 bases in between. Germline CDR1 reads SNHLY; CDR2 reads FYNNEI. The CDR3, as DNA: TGTGCCAGCAGACCCGTGATGGTTGGGGACGAGCAGTACTTC. Protein: CASRPVMVGDEQYF.

This clonotype was counted ten times or more. The chain uses TRBV7-2 and TRBJ2-2; D tentatively reads TRBD1 or TRBD2 (5 bases each). The CDR3 runs to 16 residues. V was shortened by 10 bases and J by 0 bases, with 18 bases between the two germline ends. Looked up from germline, CDR1 is SGHTA and CDR2 is FQGNSA. This CDR3 is CAMPRDPSSNTGELFF. The CDR3 region has the DNA TGTGCCATGCCCCGGGACCCGAGTTCGAACACCGGGGAGCTGTTTTTT.

Ten or more counts support this clonotype. The rearrangement joins TRBV5-1 to TRBJ1-1, with D unclear. Germline V gene sequence: CDR1 SGHRS, CDR2 YFSETQ. The CDR3 totals 13 residues. The ends were cut back, 2 bases at V and 6 bases at J, with 11 bases in the middle. CDR3 amino acids: CASSLVRDAEAFF. The CDR3 DNA follows: TGCGCCAGCAGCTTAGTGAGGGATGCTGAAGCTTTCTTT. The full variable domain, completed using reference TRBV5-1 and TRBJ1-1, is KAGVTQTPRYLIKTRGQQVTLSCSPISGHRSVSWYQQTPGQGLQFLFEYFSETQRNKGNFPGRFSGRQFSNSRSEMNVSTLELGDSALYLCASSLVRDAEAFFGQGTRLTVV.

In this sample, this clonotype turned up many times. The rearrangement joins TRBV12-3 or TRBV12-4 to TRBJ2-4; D is possibly TRBD2 (7 bases). The ends were cut back, 6 bases at V and 7 bases at J, with 25 bases in the middle. This CDR3 is 17 amino acids long. CDR3 loop: CASSPGGPLLSVNIQYF. For the CDR3, the DNA is TGTGCCAGCAGCCCGGGGGGCCCACTCCTGTCGGTGAACATTCAGTACTTC.

This clonotype was seen many times. The rearrangement uses TRBV13 and TRBJ2-1, with 9 nucleotides matching TRBD2. From germline, CDR1 is PRHDT and CDR2 FYEKMQ (reference sequence). This CDR3 spans 16 amino acids. With 4 bases clipped from V and 9 bases from J, the junction kept 13 bases outside the gene matches. CDR3 region: CASSSGLAGLWSEQFF. The CDR3 DNA follows: TGTGCCAGCAGCTCCGGGCTAGCGGGACTTTGGAGTGAGCAGTTCTTC.

This clonotype was found a few times. The chain links TRBV28 to TRBJ1-2; 10 positions agree with TRBD1. The germline gives CDR1 MDHEN, CDR2 SYDVKM. The CDR3 totals 14 residues. V was clipped by 11 bases and J by 2 bases; unmatched bases: 8. CDR3 sequence (DNA): TGTGCCTGCGAACCGGGACAGGGGAACTATGGCTACACCTTC. Translating it yields CACEPGQGNYGYTF.

This clonotype is medium-sized within its sample. The CDR3 nucleotides are TGTGCCAGCAGCTTAGAGGGTCCCGGGACAGGGAGAACCGGGGAGCTGTTTTTT. Translating gives CASSLEGPGTGRTGELFF. The rearrangement links TRBV7-2 to TRBJ2-2, with TRBD1 matching 9 bases. The ends lost 1 base at V and 5 bases at J; junction bases unmatched: 11. CDR3 length: 18 amino acids. Germline loops: CDR1 SGHTA, CDR2 FQGNSA.

This chain joins TRBV20-1 and TRBJ2-2, with D possibly being TRBD1 (6 bases). The germline V gene encodes CDR1 DFQATT and CDR2 SNEGSKA (reference sequence). The V end was cut by 3 bases, the J end by 6 bases, with 11 bases between. The CDR3 covers 13 residues. CDR3 sequence: CSARKAGAGELFF. The DNA of the CDR3 is TGCAGTGCTAGGAAGGCAGGGGCCGGGGAGCTGTTTTTT.

This clonotype occurred many times. The V and J genes are TRBV18 and TRBJ2-7; possibly TRBD1 for D (6 bases). Between the trimmed V and J ends, which lost 5 bases and 4 bases, there was a span of 18 bases. The CDR3 length is 15 residues. Germline CDR1 reads KGHSH; CDR2 reads LQKENI. The CDR3 region is CASSRYSGTLYEQYF. DNA for the CDR3: TGTGCCAGCTCAAGGTATTCCGGGACACTTTACGAGCAGTACTTC.

The sample holds many counts of this clonotype. The CDR3: CASSPQMEQYF. CDR3 in DNA: TGTGCCAGCTCACCACAGATGGAGCAGTACTTC. The chain has TRBV18 and TRBJ2-7; D ambiguous. The ends were cut back, 1 base at V and 7 bases at J, with 5 bases in the middle. The CDR3 contains 11 residues. Germline CDR1 reads KGHSH; CDR2 reads LQKENI.

This clonotype appeared many times. This sequence joins TRBV10-3 and TRBJ1-1; TRBD1 matches 9 bases. Losses at the gene ends were 5 bases for V and 1 base for J; bases not matched to a gene: 11. The CDR3 spans 17 residues. Germline CDR1 reads ENHRY; CDR2 reads SYGVKD. The CDR3: CAISPGTGMVGNTEAFF. CDR3 nucleotide sequence: TGTGCCATCAGTCCCGGGACAGGGATGGTCGGGAACACTGAAGCTTTCTTT.

This clonotype was detected ten times or more. The chain is built from TRBV5-1 and TRBJ2-5; 8 bases map to TRBD1. Germline values: CDR1 SGHRS, CDR2 YFSETQ. The CDR3 sequence is 15 residues long. After removal of 4 bases from V and 5 bases from J, the junction contained 10 bases not matched to a gene. CDR3 coding DNA: TGCGCCAGCAGCCTATTGACAGGGGCGGGGGAGACCCAGTACTTC. Protein product: CASSLLTGAGETQYF.

This clonotype was seen at least ten times. The chain uses TRBV5-1 and TRBJ2-5; the D gene is possibly TRBD1 (5 bases). CDR3 length equals 14 residues. The germline CDR1 and CDR2 sequences are SGHRS and YFSETQ. Trimming stripped 4 bases from V and 1 base from J, with 11 bases between. The CDR3 here is CASSPQVTQETQYF. CDR3 nucleotide sequence: TGCGCCAGCAGCCCACAGGTGACCCAAGAGACCCAGTACTTC.

This clonotype was picked up many times. The chain has TRBV4-3 and TRBJ2-5; D call uncertain. This CDR3 is built from 17 residues. The V gene lost 3 bases and the J gene lost 4 bases, with 21 bases spanning the gap. Germline V gene data show CDR1 as LGHNA and CDR2 as YSLEER. The CDR3 sequence is CASSQNYDPSSVETQYF. CDR3 sequence (DNA): TGCGCCAGCAGCCAGAATTATGACCCTTCCTCGGTAGAGACCCAGTACTTC.

The chain carries TRBV20-1 and TRBJ1-1; the D gene is possibly TRBD1 (5 bases). The germline V and J ends were trimmed by 2 bases and 9 bases, with 13 bases remaining between them. Per germline, CDR1 DFQATT and CDR2 SNEGSKA (reference sequence). This CDR3 spans 12 amino acids. The CDR3 DNA reads TGCAGTGCTAGAATAGCGGGGGACCAAGCTTTCTTT. This encodes CSARIAGDQAFF.

The chain combines TRBV28 with TRBJ2-7; D not certain. Germline CDR1 MDHEN, CDR2 SYDVKM. Trimming took off 3 bases at V and 6 bases at J, with 9 bases between the two ends. The CDR3 totals 12 residues. The DNA for the CDR3 is TGTGCCAGCAGTTTGAATCCCGCCGAGCAGTACTTC. Translation: CASSLNPAEQYF.